This entry concerns a single TCR beta chain. Its antigen is undetermined. The data belong to a study of T-cell memory formation after mild COVID-19. Looking at the study overall: Largely donor-specific sequence clusters came from a couple of donors.

MiXCR, run by TCRdb on the 5' RACE reads, gives a single entry per CDR3 protein. The sample carries 140,000 or so distinct CDR3 sequences, roughly a fifth recorded once. Per germline, CDR1 SQVTM and CDR2 ANQGSEA. The CDR3 consists of 16 residues. Trimming removed 6 bases from V and 7 bases from J, with 25 bases in between. Broader study findings: CD4+ clones that contracted lay mainly in CM and EM; CD8+ ones lay in EMRA. Whereas later expanders leaned CD4+, clones contracting day 15 to 85 showed a balanced CD4/CD8 makeup. Pre-infection memory showed some responding clones, and this suggested that cross-reactive memory joined.

The sequence was obtained from an adult woman who had mild COVID-19 (a few samples of this study predate the infection). Cell type and time point are not known. Source material: PBMCs or a T cell subset sorted from them (not recorded which). The gene calls are TRBV29-1 and TRBJ2-1; tentative D call: TRBD2 (5 bases). The CDR3 nucleotides read TGCAGCGTCACAATCCCTCGATCCGGGATGGATAATGAGCAGTTCTTC. Encoded protein: CSVTIPRSGMDNEQFF.